This record looks at one T cell receptor beta chain sequence and its context. The antigen remains unidentified. The sample belongs to a study of OX40 agonist ivuxolimab in advanced cancers. Across the whole study: A history of anti-PD-1, anti-PD-L1 or anti-CTLA-4 therapy was acceptable, and approximately 39% had some.

Study outcomes and limitations: The average count of expanded clones was higher among CD8+ T cells than among CD4+. Undetermined was the antigen specificity of the expanded peripheral T cells.

Germline V gene sequence: CDR1 SGDLS, CDR2 YYNGEE. V lost 0 bases to trimming and J lost 2 bases, with 8 bases between them. CDR3 size: 15 residues. Clones were sequenced by immunoSEQ multiplex PCR, and TCRdb holds only the in-frame ones, with some missing. The data show roughly 29,000 clones, around nine tenths seen once. Autoimmune disease history or systemic immunosuppression excluded patients. The receptor's source is an adult with an advanced solid tumor such as melanoma, head and neck, liver or kidney cancer. The J gene is TRBJ1-4, the V gene TRBV9; D is possibly TRBD1 (5 bases). This specimen was CD4+ or CD8+ T cells sorted from blood, taken in a trial of the OX40 agonist ivuxolimab. The CDR3 nucleotides are TGTGCCAGCAGCGTAGGGGGGTCGACTAATGAAAAACTGTTTTTT. Protein sequence: CASSVGGSTNEKLFF.